The present entry profiles one T cell receptor (beta chain) with its context. The PCR made use of 60 Vbeta and 13 Jbeta primers. The data were produced by immunoSEQ multiplex PCR, yet TCRdb's version contains in-frame clones alone and is incomplete. In the table there are about 190,000 clones, roughly four fifths of which are singletons. The CDR3 is 14 amino acids. In germline, CDR1 is LGHNA, CDR2 YSLEER. V dropped 4 bases and J dropped 4 bases, with 10 bases sitting between them. The sample comes from a study of cytomegalovirus exposure and HLA in healthy donors. The chain employs TRBV4-3 and TRBJ2-2, with a tentative D call TRBD1 (5 bases). This receptor was taken from a man aged 45-65 years in good health and CMV-seronegative. Sequenced material: PBMCs. The CDR3 DNA follows: TGCGCCAGCAGCCTCCGACAGAGCACCGGGGAGCTGTTTTTT. Translation: CASSLRQSTGELFF.